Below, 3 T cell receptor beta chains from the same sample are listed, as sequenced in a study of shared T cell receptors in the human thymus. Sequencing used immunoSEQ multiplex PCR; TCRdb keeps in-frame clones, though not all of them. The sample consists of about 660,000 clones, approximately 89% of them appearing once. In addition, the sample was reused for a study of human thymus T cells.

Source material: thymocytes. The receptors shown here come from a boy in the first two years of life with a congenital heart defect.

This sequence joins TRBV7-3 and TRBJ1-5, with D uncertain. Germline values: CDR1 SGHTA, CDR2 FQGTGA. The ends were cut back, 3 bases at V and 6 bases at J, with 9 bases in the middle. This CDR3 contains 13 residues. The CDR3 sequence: CASSFLYGQPQHF. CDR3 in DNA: TGTGCCAGCAGCTTTTTATACGGTCAGCCCCAGCATTTT.

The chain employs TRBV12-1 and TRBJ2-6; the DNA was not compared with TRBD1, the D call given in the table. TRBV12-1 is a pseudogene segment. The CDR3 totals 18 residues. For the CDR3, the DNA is TGTGCCAGCAGCCCTGGAACAGGGTGTTACTCTGGGGCCAACGTCCTGACTTTC. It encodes CASSPGTGCYSGANVLTF.

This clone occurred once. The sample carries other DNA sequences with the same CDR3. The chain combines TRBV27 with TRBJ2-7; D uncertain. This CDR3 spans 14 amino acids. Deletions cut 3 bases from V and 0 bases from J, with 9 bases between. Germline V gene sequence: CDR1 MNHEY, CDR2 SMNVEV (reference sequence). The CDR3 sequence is CASSFGGSSYEQYF. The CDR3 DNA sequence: TGTGCCAGCAGTTTCGGCGGTAGCTCCTACGAGCAGTACTTC.